Sequencing of this TCR beta chain was carried out in a study of T-cell memory formation after mild COVID-19. Points from the study as a whole: CD4/CD8 balance characterized clones contracting day 15 to 85, and CD4+ skew characterized later expanders. Contracting clones localized mainly to CM and EM when CD4+ and mainly to EMRA when CD8+. Cross-reactive memory appears to have joined, as suggested by some responding clones showing up in pre-infection memory.

There are a few counts of this clonotype. The antigen is undetermined. The CDR3 runs 13 residues. Germline loops: CDR1 ENHRY, CDR2 SYGVKD. V was cut by 7 bases and J by 5 bases, with 14 bases left in between. Constant-segment primers and 5'RACE yielded cDNA libraries for TCR alpha and TCR beta, each carrying sample barcodes and UMIs. Each CDR3 protein is one row after TCRdb ran MiXCR on the 5' RACE reads. The profile shows around 430,000 distinct CDR3 sequences, approximately 15% of them singletons. The rearrangement uses TRBV10-3 and TRBJ2-5; D perhaps matches TRBD2 (7 bases). The sample comprised PBMCs or a T cell subset sorted from them (not recorded which). The TCR comes from a young man who had mild COVID-19 (a few samples of this study predate the infection). Cell type and time point are not known. The CDR3 spells CAIKGGVWETQYF. The CDR3, as DNA: TGTGCCATCAAGGGGGGGGTCTGGGAGACCCAGTACTTC.